A single sample is the source of the 5 T cell receptor beta chains below, sequenced in a study of beta chain features in type 1 diabetes. Expressed TCRB transcripts were sequenced after all isolated RNA was converted to cDNA. Produced via immunoSEQ multiplex PCR; TCRdb's table is partial and in-frame only. The data contain about 660,000 clones, more than 12% of them singletons. These receptors have no known antigen. Study-wide points: Significant though moderate, a shortening of TCRB CDR3s appeared in all four CD4+ subsets of Type 1 diabetes patients.

What was sequenced was naive CD4+ T cells from blood. These TCRs come from a man younger than 35 with type 1 diabetes.

This clone has more than one count but fewer than ten. In the same sample, other DNA sequences code for this CDR3. The chain recombines TRBV30 with TRBJ2-1; 7 bases line up with TRBD2. The length of the CDR3 is 15 residues. Germline CDR1 reads GTSNPN; CDR2 reads SVGIG (reference sequence). J lost 4 bases, V lost 0 bases, and 6 bases had no gene match. CDR3 loop: CAWSVLAGAYNEQFF. The CDR3 region has the DNA TGTGCCTGGAGTGTACTTGCGGGAGCGTACAATGAGCAGTTCTTC.

Only a few counts were recorded for this clone. The chain has TRBV7-2 and TRBJ2-6, with D perhaps matching TRBD1 (5 bases). The CDR3 contains 16 residues. The germline gives CDR1 SGHTA, CDR2 FQGNSA. Trimming took 4 bases from V and 4 from J, leaving 14 bases between them. As DNA, the CDR3 is TGTGCCAGCAGCTCCGCAGGGAATCCAGGGGCCAACGTCCTGACTTTC. Translation gives CASSSAGNPGANVLTF.

This clone was picked up a small number of times. CDR3 DNA sequence: TGTGCCAGCAGCCGGACTCAGGGTACCGGGGAGCTGTTTTTT. It translates to CASSRTQGTGELFF. The chain uses TRBV6-6 and TRBJ2-2, with D possibly being TRBD1 or TRBD2 (5 bases each). V gave up 6 bases and J gave up 5 bases, with 13 bases separating them. This CDR3 comprises 14 residues. Germline-derived CDR1 and CDR2 are MNHNY and SVGAGI (reference sequence).

There are a few counts of this clone. The chain combines TRBV21-1 with TRBJ2-5; the tabulated D call, TRBD1, remains unverified against the DNA. TRBV21-1 is a pseudogene locus. The CDR3 has 14 amino acids. CDR3 sequence (DNA): TGTGCCAGCAGATGGGTAGGGGTGAGAGAGACCCAGTACTTC. Protein: CASRWVGVRETQYF.

This clone has a handful of counts. The chain employs TRBV19 and TRBJ2-1; TRBD2 agrees at 7 bases. Per the germline V gene, CDR1 is LNHDA and CDR2 is SQIVND (reference sequence). The CDR3 sequence is 12 residues long. The CDR3 loop is CEGGSNMYEQFF. CDR3 bases: TGTGAGGGCGGGAGCAACATGTATGAGCAGTTCTTC.